Below, one T cell receptor (beta chain) is given with its context. Only in-frame clones appear in the TCRdb table, and some are missing; sequencing was by immunoSEQ multiplex PCR. Seen here are some 150,000 clones, around 85% observed once, and the top ten hold more than 7.5%. The sample originates from a study of T cell responses to AZD1222 COVID-19 vaccine. The ends were cut back, 0 bases at V and 2 bases at J, with 5 bases in the middle. The CDR3 length is 14 residues. The germline gives CDR1 SGDLS, CDR2 YYNGEE. Sequencing used peripheral blood, obtained 28 days after the second dose of the MenACWY control vaccine. This receptor was obtained from an adult who received the MenACWY meningococcal vaccine as a control. The chain recombines TRBV9 with TRBJ2-2; no reliable D call. This CDR3 is CASSVVSNTGELFF. DNA for the CDR3: TGTGCCAGCAGCGTAGTTAGTAACACCGGGGAGCTGTTTTTT.